This section outlines one TCR beta chain sequence together with its context. Its antigen remains unidentified. These data belong to a study of cytomegalovirus exposure and HLA in healthy donors. Whole-study results and caveats: Three chains tied to CMV proved CMV antigen-specific in vitro.

PCR amplification relied on 60 Vbeta primers (plus 13 Jbeta primers). Only in-frame clones appear in the TCRdb table, and some are missing; sequencing was by immunoSEQ multiplex PCR. In total, the table holds about 100,000 clones. Trimming removed 3 bases at V and 8 bases at J, with 10 bases between. CDR1 is SNHLY, CDR2 FYNNEI, per germline. This CDR3 has 12 residues. The origin of this receptor is a girl aged 10 to 17 in good health and CMV-seropositive. The V call is TRBV2, the J call TRBJ1-1; no clear D. Sequenced: PBMCs. CDR3 sequence reads: CASSELTGEAFF. CDR3 DNA sequence: TGTGCCAGCAGTGAGTTGACCGGGGAAGCTTTCTTT.